This T cell receptor beta chain was sequenced for a study of T cell responses to AZD1222 COVID-19 vaccine. Sequencing used immunoSEQ multiplex PCR; TCRdb keeps in-frame clones, though not all of them. Of 140,000 or so clones in the sample, about nine tenths were seen once. Study findings and constraints: The study found Spike-specific TCR breadth and depth rose after two AZD1222 doses. Baseline seropositivity occurred in only a handful of AZD1222 recipients. Among the donors, most were white British and more were female, and clonal diversity was possibly underestimated. The CD4 TCRs associated with vaccination extended across spike and predominated at 160-218 and 743-854.

As regards this clone: Its matching antigen is unknown.

Germline V gene data show CDR1 as MNHNS and CDR2 as SASEGT. The CDR3 has 17 amino acids. Trimming removed 4 bases from V and 9 bases from J, with 25 bases in between. The specimen was peripheral blood, collected 28 days after the second AZD1222 dose. This clonotype was sampled from an adult who received the AZD1222 COVID-19 vaccine. The genes are TRBV6-1 and TRBJ2-1, with D tentatively TRBD2 (5 bases). The DNA for the CDR3 is TGTGCCAGCAGTGCCTTGGGAATTGTGCTAGCAAGGTCTGAGCAGTTCTTC. This gives the protein CASSALGIVLARSEQFF.